This T cell receptor (beta chain) was sequenced for a study of cytomegalovirus exposure and HLA in healthy donors. Study-wide points: In an earlier analysis, most TCR beta V segments were productive about 90% or about 30% of the time.

With regard to this clone: The antigen is not known.

Between the trimmed V and J ends, which lost 0 bases and 1 base, there was a span of 10 bases. CDR1 and CDR2 from the germline V gene are MNHEY and SVGAGI. This CDR3 is built from 16 residues. In the PCR, 60 Vbeta and 13 Jbeta primers were used. The data were produced by immunoSEQ multiplex PCR, yet TCRdb's version contains in-frame clones alone and is incomplete. The data hold roughly 140,000 clones, with 65% to 85% observed a single time. This rearrangement joins TRBV6-5 to TRBJ2-4; perhaps TRBD2 as D (5 bases). The clonotype was recovered from a male donor in good health and CMV-seronegative. Material: PBMCs. The chain's CDR3 is CASSYSAEVAKNIQYF. CDR3 DNA: TGTGCCAGCAGTTACTCGGCGGAGGTGGCCAAAAACATTCAGTACTTC.